The present entry profiles one TCR beta chain with its context. Its specificity is unknown. These data originate in a study of cytomegalovirus exposure and HLA in healthy donors. The germline V gene has CDR1 KGHSH and CDR2 LQKENI. The trim removed 2 bases at V and 1 base at J, leaving 8 bases unmatched. The CDR3 length is 17 residues. Both 60 Vbeta primers and 13 Jbeta primers went into the PCR. Method: immunoSEQ multiplex PCR; TCRdb's copy keeps in-frame clones and lacks some. In the table there are around 150,000 clones, approximately 61% of which are singletons. Study-level points and caveats: Other equally common chains were less clonally expanded than HLA-associated TCR beta chains, a later analysis showed. Associated with cytomegalovirus, according to the listing, were fewer than 200 TCR beta chains. In an earlier analysis, most TCR beta V segments were productive about 87% or about 30% of the time.

V gene TRBV18 combines with J gene TRBJ2-1; 7 bases are a match to TRBD1. The sequenced material came from PBMCs. The receptor's source is a human donor in good health. The CDR3 protein is CASSPGRQGLSYNEQFF. CDR3 DNA sequence: TGTGCCAGCTCACCAGGAAGACAGGGCCTTTCCTACAATGAGCAGTTCTTC.